This TCR beta chain originates from a study of molecular identifiers for immune sequencing clone quantification. This clonotype showed up many times. Its antigen is unidentified. Study-wide results and caveats: Investigators reportedly could detect spiked Jurkat TCR RNA from one cell among 980,000 or so naive cells.

The CDR3 contains 13 residues. CDR1 LNHNV and CDR2 YYDKDF come from the germline V gene (reference sequence). V shed 4 bases, J shed 3 bases, and the junction held 0 bases outside the gene matches. Investigators produced naive CD8 libraries from approximately 20,000 to 1,000,000 sorted cells, drawing on 10%, 30% or 50% RNA. TCRdb recomputed calls from the PCR reads with MiXCR, one row per CDR3 protein. The sample holds hundreds of thousands of distinct CDR3 sequences, about 20% seen once. Sequencing was done on a sample of naive CD8+ T cells from blood, with Jurkat cell RNA spiked in. Subset denoted: FACS-sorted CD8+CD4-CCR7+CD45RA+ naive T cells. This clonotype was obtained from a human donor in good health. Some libraries in this study had Jurkat cell RNA spiked in. This chain joins TRBV15 and TRBJ2-3; 8 nucleotides match TRBD2. The CDR3 DNA reads TGTGCCACCAGCAAGCGGGAGACAGATACGCAGTATTTT. Encoded protein: CATSKRETDTQYF.